The 27 T cell receptor beta chains presented below share a single source sample, sequenced in a study of blood T cell repertoires in COVID-19. Sequencing was performed with immunoSEQ multiplex PCR; in TCRdb, only in-frame clones are kept and a portion is missing. The sample records 250,000 to 350,000 clones, approximately 88% being singletons. Material for sequencing was peripheral blood. The receptors were gathered from a man aged 18 to 35 who had recovered from COVID-19.

The V and J genes are TRBV30 and TRBJ2-2; D is uncertain. V lost 0 bases, J lost 6 bases, and 8 bases lay in between. The germline CDR1 and CDR2 sequences are GTSNPN and SVGIG (reference sequence). CDR3 size: 13 residues. Here the CDR3 reads CAWSVYSPGELFF. For the CDR3, the DNA is TGTGCCTGGAGTGTATATAGCCCCGGGGAGCTGTTTTTT.

The V call is TRBV6-2 or TRBV6-3, the J call TRBJ1-2; unclear D gene. The V end lost 5 bases, the J end lost 2 bases, and 15 bases lay between the germline ends. CDR1 and CDR2 from the germline V gene are MNHEY and SVGEGT. The CDR3 runs to 15 residues. Here the CDR3 reads CASSQPASGNYGYTF. CDR3 DNA: TGTGCCAGCAGTCAACCGGCGAGCGGGAACTATGGCTACACCTTC.

This sequence joins TRBV9 and TRBJ2-5; D is possibly TRBD2 (5 bases). The length of the CDR3 is 15 residues. Germline assignment: CDR1 SGDLS and CDR2 YYNGEE. The V gene lost 7 bases and the J gene lost 2 bases, with 18 bases spanning the gap. The CDR3 DNA sequence: TGTGCCAGCGGCCTGGAAGGGAGAGAACAAGAGACCCAGTACTTC. Translated, it gives CASGLEGREQETQYF. Full variable domain (missing parts from reference TRBV9 and TRBJ2-5): DSGVTQTPKHLITATGQRVTLRCSPRSGDLSVYWYQQSLDQGLQFLIQYYNGEERAKGNILERFSAQQFPDLHSELNLSSLELGDSALYFCASGLEGREQETQYFGPGTRLLVL.

V and J are TRBV6-6 and TRBJ2-1, with D perhaps matching TRBD2 (6 bases). Germline V CDR1 and CDR2: MNHNY, SVGAGI (reference sequence). Trimming cost V 0 bases and J 12 bases, with 9 bases left between them. The CDR3 consists of 12 residues. The CDR3 region has the DNA TGTGCCAGCAGTTACTCGGAGGGCGTGCAGTTCTTC. Translating it yields CASSYSEGVQFF.

V gene TRBV5-1 combines with J gene TRBJ2-1, with a tentative D call TRBD1 (6 bases). The V end was cut by 0 bases, the J end by 2 bases, with 15 bases between. CDR3 length: 17 residues. Germline CDR1 is SGHRS and CDR2 is YFSETQ. The CDR3 protein is CASSLVRGAPTYNEQFF. The CDR3 nucleotides read TGCGCCAGCAGCTTGGTCAGGGGCGCCCCTACCTACAATGAGCAGTTCTTC.

The V call is TRBV3-1 (or the pseudogene TRBV3-2), the J call TRBJ2-7, with 9 bases matching TRBD1. Germline CDR1 and CDR2: LGHDT and YNNKEL (reference sequence). The V and J ends lost 4 bases and 12 bases, in that order; junction bases with no gene match: 4. The CDR3 sequence is 11 residues long. The CDR3 reads CASSLTGGLYF. DNA for the CDR3: TGTGCCAGCAGCCTAACAGGGGGCCTGTACTTC.

This chain joins TRBV5-6 and TRBJ1-1; no clear D gene. The CDR3 sequence is 14 residues long. V lost 4 bases and J lost 2, with 12 bases in between. The germline V gene encodes CDR1 SGHDT and CDR2 YYEEEE. CDR3 bases: TGTGCCAGCAGCCCGGGAGCGGCCAACACTGAAGCTTTCTTT. Protein sequence: CASSPGAANTEAFF. Supplemented by reference TRBV5-6 and TRBJ1-1, the full variable domain reads DAGVTQSPTHLIKTRGQQVTLRCSPKSGHDTVSWYQQALGQGPQFIFQYYEEEERQRGNFPDRFSGHQFPNYSSELNVNALLLGDSALYLCASSPGAANTEAFFGQGTRLTVV.

The chain joins TRBV10-3 to TRBJ1-3; 10 bases are a match to TRBD1. From germline, CDR1 is ENHRY and CDR2 SYGVKD. The CDR3 totals 19 residues. Trimming cost V 5 bases and J 3 bases; bases outside gene matches: 16. The CDR3 DNA follows: TGTGCCATCAGTTCCGCCTCCGCTGGACAGGGGGTTTTTGGAAACACCATATATTTT. It translates to CAISSASAGQGVFGNTIYF.

The chain combines TRBV12-3 or TRBV12-4 with TRBJ1-2; TRBD1 might be the D (5 bases). The V end lost 6 bases, the J end lost 8 bases, and 13 bases lay between the germline ends. CDR3 length: 12 amino acids. CDR3 DNA sequence: TGTGCCAGCAGGGCCGGGGGGAGCGGCTACACCTTC. This gives the protein CASRAGGSGYTF.

The CDR3 coding sequence is TGTGCCAGCGCCGGACAATTGCGCGAGACCCAGTACTTC. It specifies CASAGQLRETQYF. This chain uses TRBV19 with TRBJ2-5; TRBD1 might be the D (5 bases). Germline CDR1 LNHDA, CDR2 SQIVND (reference sequence). Trimming took off 9 bases at V and 5 bases at J, with 16 bases between the two ends. The CDR3 consists of 13 residues.

This rearrangement joins TRBV7-8 to TRBJ1-1; a possible D gene is TRBD1 (6 bases). Trimming removed 1 base from V and 2 bases from J, with 8 bases in between. This CDR3 has 14 residues. CDR1 is SGHVS, CDR2 FQNEAQ, per germline. The CDR3 DNA sequence: TGTGCCAGCAGCTTAGGGACAGTCAACACTGAAGCTTTCTTT. This translates into CASSLGTVNTEAFF.

The chain employs TRBV11-1 and TRBJ2-1, with D possibly matching TRBD2 (6 bases). The CDR3 has 13 amino acids. CDR1 and CDR2 (germline): SGHAT, FQDESV (reference sequence). The germline V and J ends were trimmed by 3 bases and 5 bases, with 8 bases remaining between them. CDR3 amino acids: CASSLASDNEQFF. The CDR3 coding sequence is TGTGCCAGCAGCTTGGCTAGCGACAATGAGCAGTTCTTC.

The rearrangement joins TRBV19 to TRBJ2-1; D possibly corresponds to TRBD2 (6 bases). Per germline, CDR1 LNHDA and CDR2 SQIVND (reference sequence). This CDR3 spans 13 amino acids. V was trimmed by 6 bases and J by 9 bases, leaving 15 bases between them. In DNA form, the CDR3 reads TGTGCCAGTAGCTCTGGGGGGAGAGGTGAGCAGTTCTTC. Translated: CASSSGGRGEQFF.

This clone has just a few counts. The chain combines TRBV11-2 with TRBJ2-7, with D possibly being TRBD1 (5 bases). With 1 base removed from V and 2 bases from J, the gap between germline ends came to 9 bases. This CDR3 has 14 amino acids. The germline gives CDR1 SGHAT, CDR2 FQNNGV. This CDR3 is CASSLAGLTYEQYF. CDR3 in DNA: TGTGCCAGCAGCTTAGCAGGGCTCACCTACGAGCAGTACTTC. The variable domain in full, completed from reference TRBV11-2 and TRBJ2-7, reads EAGVAQSPRYKIIEKRQSVAFWCNPISGHATLYWYQQILGQGPKLLIQFQNNGVVDDSQLPKDRFSAERLKGVDSTLKIQPAKLEDSAVYLCASSLAGLTYEQYFGPGTRLTVT.

V usage is TRBV5-4 and J usage is TRBJ2-5; D is perhaps TRBD1 (6 bases). The V and J ends lost 1 base and 1 base respectively, with 11 bases between them. The CDR3 has 15 residues. Germline CDR1 reads SGHNT; CDR2 reads YYREEE (reference sequence). CDR3 nucleotides: TGTGCCAGCAGCTTGTCTCAGGGGATCCAAGAGACCCAGTACTTC. Its translation is CASSLSQGIQETQYF.

This clone appeared a few times. This chain links TRBV15 with TRBJ1-3; TRBD1 matches at 8 bases. The germline V gene has CDR1 LNHNV and CDR2 YYDKDF (reference sequence). Trimming removed 0 bases from V and 7 bases from J; junction bases left unmatched: 2. There are 14 residues in the CDR3. CDR3 nucleotide sequence: TGTGCCACCAGCAGAGACAGGGGGCTCAACACCATATATTTT. It translates to CATSRDRGLNTIYF. Filled out from reference TRBV15 and TRBJ1-3, the complete variable domain reads DAMVIQNPRYQVTQFGKPVTLSCSQTLNHNVMYWYQQKSSQAPKLLFHYYDKDFNNEADTPDNFQSRRPNTSFCFLDIRSPGLGDTAMYLCATSRDRGLNTIYFGEGSWLTVV.

This chain links TRBV6-2 or TRBV6-3 with TRBJ1-5; D may be TRBD1 (6 bases). V lost 6 bases and J lost 3, with 15 bases in between. The V gene's germline CDR1 is MNHEY and CDR2 SVGEGT. The CDR3 spans 15 residues. CDR3 sequence (DNA): TGTGCCAGCAGCCAGTCTGGACAGCCCAATCAGCCCCAGCATTTT. It yields the protein CASSQSGQPNQPQHF.

This chain uses TRBV6-6 with TRBJ2-1, with D tentatively TRBD2 (6 bases). Trimming shortened V by 11 bases and J by 0 bases, and 11 bases separated the two germline ends. Germline V gene data show CDR1 as MNHNY and CDR2 as SVGAGI (reference sequence). The CDR3 contains 13 residues. The CDR3 loop is CAGGTSSYNEQFF. The DNA of the CDR3 is TGTGCCGGGGGGACCAGCTCCTACAATGAGCAGTTCTTC.

V and J are TRBV3-1 (or the pseudogene TRBV3-2) and TRBJ2-3; 10 bases match TRBD2. The CDR3 contains 19 residues. The germline V gene encodes CDR1 LGHDT and CDR2 YNNKEL (reference sequence). J lost 1 base, V lost 3 bases, and 13 bases had no gene match. The CDR3 loop reads CASSQWVAGGPGGTDTQYF. The CDR3 DNA sequence: TGTGCCAGCAGCCAGTGGGTAGCGGGGGGTCCAGGCGGCACAGATACGCAGTATTTT.

The chain employs TRBV20-1 and TRBJ2-1, with D perhaps TRBD1 (5 bases). The V end lost 3 bases, the J end lost 7 bases, and 19 bases lay between the germline ends. The CDR3 loop spans 15 amino acids. The germline V gene has CDR1 DFQATT and CDR2 SNEGSKA (reference sequence). CDR3 sequence reads: CSASLPSDKQNEQFF. The CDR3 region has the DNA TGCAGTGCTAGTTTACCCTCGGACAAGCAGAATGAGCAGTTCTTC.

This rearrangement joins TRBV29-1 to TRBJ2-1; no clear D gene. This CDR3 region has 11 residues. The V gene lost 7 bases and the J gene lost 0 bases, with 4 bases spanning the gap. Germline assignment: CDR1 SQVTM and CDR2 ANQGSEA. DNA for the CDR3: TGCAGCGCCAACTCCTACAATGAGCAGTTCTTC. It translates to CSANSYNEQFF.

The chain employs TRBV19 and TRBJ1-5, with D possibly matching TRBD1 (5 bases). Germline V CDR1 and CDR2: LNHDA, SQIVND (reference sequence). V lost 6 bases to trimming and J lost 4 bases, with 10 bases between them. The CDR3 sequence is 13 residues long. In DNA, the CDR3 is TGTGCCAGTAGGACGACAGCGAATCAGCCCCAGCATTTT. Encoded protein: CASRTTANQPQHF. The whole variable domain, filled in from reference TRBV19 and TRBJ1-5, reads DGGITQSPKYLFRKEGQNVTLSCEQNLNHDAMYWYRQDPGQGLRLIYYSQIVNDFQKGDIAEGYSVSREKKESFPLTVTSAQKNPTAFYLCASRTTANQPQHFGDGTRLSIL.

The chain joins TRBV11-1 to TRBJ1-1; no clear D. The V gene lost 1 base and the J gene lost 10 bases, with 13 bases spanning the gap. Per the germline V gene, CDR1 is SGHAT and CDR2 is FQDESV (reference sequence). The CDR3 extends over 13 amino acids. CDR3 region: CASSLGNAEGAFF. The DNA for the CDR3 is TGTGCCAGCAGCTTAGGGAACGCCGAGGGAGCTTTCTTT.

This chain joins TRBV18 and TRBJ1-5; the match to TRBD1 covers 7 bases. The CDR3 spans 17 residues. Per the germline V gene, CDR1 is KGHSH and CDR2 is LQKENI. With 6 bases clipped from V and 0 bases from J, the junction kept 11 bases outside the gene matches. The CDR3 sequence is CASSPGQSYYSNQPQHF. The CDR3 nucleotides are TGTGCCAGCTCGCCGGGACAGAGTTATTATAGCAATCAGCCCCAGCATTTT.

There are a few counts of this clone. The chain joins TRBV5-1 to TRBJ1-1, with 7 nucleotides matching TRBD1. CDR1 is SGHRS and CDR2 is YFSETQ in the germline V gene. Losses at the gene ends were 3 bases for V and 6 bases for J; bases not matched to a gene: 11. This CDR3 spans 15 amino acids. The CDR3 region is CASSSTSGGRAEAFF. CDR3 sequence (DNA): TGCGCCAGCAGCTCCACCTCAGGGGGAAGGGCTGAAGCTTTCTTT.

This sequence joins TRBV6-5 and TRBJ1-4; D is uncertain. V was shortened by 3 bases and J by 8 bases, with 13 bases between the two germline ends. CDR3 size: 14 residues. CDR1 and CDR2 (germline): MNHEY, SVGAGI. CDR3 sequence (DNA): TGTGCCAGCAGTTATTCTAGGCATGGGGAAAAACTGTTTTTT. Translated, it gives CASSYSRHGEKLFF.

The gene calls are TRBV19 and TRBJ1-1; 10 nucleotides agree with TRBD1. The V segment lost 5 bases and the J segment 1 base; nucleotides outside the gene matches: 1. Germline CDR1 and CDR2: LNHDA and SQIVND (reference sequence). This CDR3 is 14 amino acids long. DNA of the CDR3: TGTGCCAGTAGTGACAGGGGGCAGAACACTGAAGCTTTCTTT. Translated: CASSDRGQNTEAFF.